The present entry profiles one TCR beta chain with its context. TCR beta CDR3 regions were amplified from RNA. HTBI primers drove first-round RT-PCR of the TCR CDR3. Each CDR3 protein is one row after TCRdb ran MiXCR on the multiplex PCR reads. The sample carries about 660,000 distinct CDR3 sequences, just under 45% recorded once. These data originate in a study of T cells in Graves' hyperthyroidism and ophthalmopathy. Germline V lookup: CDR1 ENHRY, CDR2 SYGVKD. This CDR3 contains 13 residues. V was cut by 5 bases and J by 3 bases, with 10 bases left in between. The chain has TRBV10-3 and TRBJ2-5, with D hard to call. Sequencing was performed on peripheral blood or thyroid tissue (not recorded which). The TCR was taken from an adult man with Graves' disease, either hyperthyroidism or ophthalmopathy (not recorded which). As DNA, the CDR3 is TGTGCCATCAGTTACCGGGTCAAAGAGACCCAGTACTTC. It yields the protein CAISYRVKETQYF.